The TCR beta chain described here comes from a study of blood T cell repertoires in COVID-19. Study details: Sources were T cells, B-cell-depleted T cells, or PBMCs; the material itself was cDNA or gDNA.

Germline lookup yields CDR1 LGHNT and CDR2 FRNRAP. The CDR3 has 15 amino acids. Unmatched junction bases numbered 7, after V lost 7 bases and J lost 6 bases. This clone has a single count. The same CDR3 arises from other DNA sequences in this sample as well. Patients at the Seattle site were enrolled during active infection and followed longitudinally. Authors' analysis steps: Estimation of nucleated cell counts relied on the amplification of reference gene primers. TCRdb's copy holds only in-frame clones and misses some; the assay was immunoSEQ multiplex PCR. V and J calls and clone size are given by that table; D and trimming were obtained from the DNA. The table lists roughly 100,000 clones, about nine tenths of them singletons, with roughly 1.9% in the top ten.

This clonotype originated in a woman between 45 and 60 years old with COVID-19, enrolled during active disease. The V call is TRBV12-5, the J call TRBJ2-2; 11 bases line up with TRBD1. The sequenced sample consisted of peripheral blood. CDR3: CASDWTGGGPGELFF. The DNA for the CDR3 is TGTGCTAGTGACTGGACAGGGGGCGGCCCCGGGGAGCTGTTTTTT.